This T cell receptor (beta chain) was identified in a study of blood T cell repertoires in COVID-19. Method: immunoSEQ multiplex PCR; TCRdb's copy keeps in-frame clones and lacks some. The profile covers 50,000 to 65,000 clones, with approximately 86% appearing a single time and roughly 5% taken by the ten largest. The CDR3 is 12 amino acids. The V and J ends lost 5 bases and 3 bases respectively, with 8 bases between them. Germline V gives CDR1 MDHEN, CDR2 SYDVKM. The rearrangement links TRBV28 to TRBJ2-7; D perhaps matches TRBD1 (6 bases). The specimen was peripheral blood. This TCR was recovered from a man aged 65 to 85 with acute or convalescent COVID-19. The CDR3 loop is CASSQQGYEQYF. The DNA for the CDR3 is TGTGCCAGCAGTCAACAGGGCTACGAGCAGTACTTC.